Shown below are 28 T cell receptor beta chains from a single sample sequenced in a study of spatial heterogeneity in lung cancer. Overall study findings and caveats: Tracking of tumor mutation counts was seen in expanded intratumoral alpha and beta TCR counts.

Their antigen targets remain unknown. Time point specified: sample taken at primary tumor resection. Each CDR3 protein gets one entry after TCRdb re-called the 5' RACE reads with MiXCR. The data contain some 16,000 distinct CDR3 sequences, 6.8% of them singletons. The sample was lung tumor tissue, taken at surgery. These receptor sequences come from a female donor with early-stage non-small cell lung cancer.

The CDR3 coding sequence is TGTGCCAGCAGAGTCGTTTTGGTCGGCGGGGAGCTGTTTTTT. Translated, it gives CASRVVLVGGELFF. The chain links TRBV28 to TRBJ2-2; D gene ambiguous. V was trimmed by 6 bases and J by 7 bases, leaving 15 bases between them. Germline assignment: CDR1 MDHEN and CDR2 SYDVKM. The CDR3 is 14 amino acids. Variable domain in full (rest from reference TRBV28 and TRBJ2-2): DVKVTQSSRYLVKRTGEKVFLECVQDMDHENMFWYRQDPGLGLRLIYFSYDVKMKEKGDIPEGYSVSREKKERFSLILESASTNQTSMYLCASRVVLVGGELFFGEGSRLTVL.

This clonotype is medium-sized (0.01 to 0.1%) in the sample. The rearrangement joins TRBV6-5 to TRBJ1-1; 7 nucleotides match TRBD1. V dropped 5 bases and J dropped 9; count of bases not matched to a gene: 9. Germline values: CDR1 MNHEY, CDR2 SVGAGI. The CDR3 runs to 13 residues. Written as DNA, the CDR3 is TGTGCCAGCAGTACCACAGGGGAGGTCAAAGCTTTCTTT. This codes for CASSTTGEVKAFF.

Many counts were recorded for this clonotype. The chain is built from TRBV11-2 and TRBJ2-1; D perhaps matches TRBD2 (6 bases). Trimming stripped 5 bases from V and 4 bases from J, with 18 bases between. In germline, CDR1 is SGHAT, CDR2 FQNNGV. The CDR3 length is 16 residues. The CDR3 nucleotides read TGTGCCAGCAGCCCCGTGGGGCGGGGCCGATACAATGAGCAGTTCTTC. Translating it yields CASSPVGRGRYNEQFF.

This clonotype was recorded many times. J is TRBJ1-2 and V is TRBV20-1; tentatively, D is TRBD1 (6 bases). Germline V CDR1 and CDR2: DFQATT, SNEGSKA (reference sequence). Trimming pared 6 bases from V and 4 bases from J, leaving 12 bases between. CDR3 size: 12 residues. The CDR3 loop reads CSASDRSYGYTF. In DNA, the CDR3 is TGCAGTGCCTCGGACAGATCCTATGGCTACACCTTC.

This clonotype was counted a few times. This chain connects TRBV19 to TRBJ1-4; 7 nucleotides line up with TRBD1. Germline trimming cut 6 bases from V and 8 bases from J; bases unmatched to any gene: 15. Germline lookup yields CDR1 LNHDA and CDR2 SQIVND (reference sequence). There are 16 residues in the CDR3. The CDR3 region has the DNA TGTGCCAGTAGCCCTTTGCCCGACAGGGAAGGGGAAAAACTGTTTTTT. Encoded protein: CASSPLPDREGEKLFF.

This clonotype was counted a few times. The V gene is TRBV4-1, the J gene TRBJ2-1, with 8 bases that match TRBD2. The CDR3 consists of 19 residues. Losses at the gene ends were 4 bases for V and 1 base for J; bases not matched to a gene: 15. Germline V gene sequence: CDR1 MGHRA, CDR2 YSYEKL. The DNA of the CDR3 is TGCGCCAGCAGCCCTTTGGGCCTAGCGGGCGGATCGTCCTACAATGAGCAGTTCTTC. It yields the protein CASSPLGLAGGSSYNEQFF.

Only a few counts were recorded for this clonotype. It may be a read error: a sequence one base away is much more abundant. V is TRBV6-2 or TRBV6-3 and J is TRBJ2-1, with 7 nucleotides matching TRBD2. CDR1 is MNHEY and CDR2 is SVGEGT in the germline V gene. This CDR3 has 14 residues. The CDR3 bases are TGTGTCACCTCCCCCCGACTAGCCGGCGATGAGCAGTTCTTC. Encoded protein: CVTSPRLAGDEQFF.

The chain links TRBV5-6 to TRBJ1-1, with a tentative D call TRBD1 (5 bases). Germline assignment: CDR1 SGHDT and CDR2 YYEEEE. This CDR3 comprises 15 residues. The V and J ends lost 4 bases and 2 bases respectively, with 15 bases between them. CDR3 loop: CASSRGERANTEAFF. As DNA, the CDR3 is TGTGCCAGCAGCCGAGGGGAGAGGGCCAACACTGAAGCTTTCTTT.

In its sample, this clonotype was seen many times. The chain combines TRBV7-2 with TRBJ1-1; no reliable D call. V was shortened by 2 bases and J by 7 bases, with 11 bases between the two germline ends. Germline V gene sequence: CDR1 SGHTA, CDR2 FQGNSA. There are 13 residues in the CDR3. This CDR3 reads CASSLNRPLEAFF. Here the CDR3 DNA reads TGTGCCAGCAGCTTAAACAGACCCCTTGAAGCTTTCTTT.

In the case of this clonotype: This clone may be a read error of a much larger clone one base away. The chain joins TRBV7-3 to TRBJ2-3; either TRBD1 or TRBD2 may supply D (5 bases each). This CDR3 has 16 amino acids. Germline lookup yields CDR1 SGHTA and CDR2 FQGTGA. V shed 5 bases and J shed 1 base, with 16 bases lying between them. The CDR3 loop reads CASSPSRDRCTDTQYF. CDR3 bases: TGTGCCAGCAGCCCTTCGAGGGACCGCTGCACAGATACGCAGTATTTT.

The sample holds many counts of this clonotype. The chain uses TRBV5-1 and TRBJ2-7; tentatively, D is TRBD2 (5 bases). Germline CDR1 is SGHRS and CDR2 is YFSETQ. V dropped 3 bases and J dropped 5 bases, with 15 bases sitting between them. This CDR3 has 14 amino acids. The CDR3 reads CASSSRDPADEQYF. The CDR3 DNA sequence: TGCGCCAGCAGCTCCCGGGATCCAGCCGACGAGCAGTACTTC.

The chain combines TRBV6-5 with TRBJ2-1; the match to TRBD1 covers 7 bases. CDR1 MNHEY and CDR2 SVGAGI come from the germline V gene. The CDR3 length is 15 residues. V lost 7 bases to trimming and J lost 8 bases; unmatched junction nucleotides: 14. CDR3 in DNA: TGTGCCAGCACGTTAACCGGGACAGCTTTAGATGAGCAGTTCTTC. Encoded protein: CASTLTGTALDEQFF.

There are many counts of this clonotype. The rearrangement links TRBV29-1 to TRBJ2-5; 7 positions match TRBD2. V dropped 5 bases and J dropped 3; count of bases not matched to a gene: 3. In germline, CDR1 is SQVTM, CDR2 ANQGSEA. The CDR3 totals 12 residues. The CDR3 sequence is CSVTGGEETQYF. The CDR3 DNA is TGCAGCGTTACGGGGGGAGAAGAGACCCAGTACTTC.

This clonotype was picked up many times. The J gene is TRBJ2-2, the V gene TRBV2; D may be TRBD1 or TRBD2 (6 bases each). Germline CDR1 is SNHLY and CDR2 is FYNNEI. This CDR3 is built from 14 residues. V was shortened by 3 bases and J by 5 bases, with 10 bases between the two germline ends. CDR3 amino acids: CASSDGGGTGELFF. The CDR3 DNA reads as TGTGCCAGCAGTGATGGAGGGGGAACCGGGGAGCTGTTTTTT.

This clonotype is deemed medium-sized. The gene calls are TRBV27 and TRBJ2-5; 7 nucleotides line up with TRBD2. This CDR3 is built from 15 residues. The junction had 10 bases not matched to a gene; V was cut back by 5 bases and J by 4 bases. Per the germline V gene, CDR1 is MNHEY and CDR2 is SMNVEV (reference sequence). The CDR3 bases are TGTGCCAGCAGTCCAGTAGGGGAGCGGGGAGAGACCCAGTACTTC. It translates to CASSPVGERGETQYF.

This clonotype was found many times. The chain carries TRBV5-6 and TRBJ2-1; TRBD2 agrees at 10 bases. The germline V gene encodes CDR1 SGHDT and CDR2 YYEEEE. This CDR3 spans 16 amino acids. Trimming removed 4 bases from V and 5 bases from J; junction bases left unmatched: 9. The CDR3 sequence is CASSPVGSGGNNEQFF. The DNA of the CDR3 is TGTGCCAGCAGCCCCGTGGGTAGCGGGGGGAACAATGAGCAGTTCTTC.

This clonotype showed up many times. V gene TRBV12-3 or TRBV12-4 combines with J gene TRBJ2-4; D is possibly TRBD2 (6 bases). Trimming shortened V by 3 bases and J by 6 bases, and 6 bases separated the two germline ends. CDR3 length: 12 amino acids. The CDR3 DNA is TGTGCCAGCAGTTTCGGGGGAAACATTCAGTACTTC. Encoded protein: CASSFGGNIQYF.

There are many counts of this clonotype. This chain uses TRBV3-1 with TRBJ1-1; possible D gene TRBD1, 5 bases. The CDR3 has 12 residues. Deletions cut 10 bases from V and 2 bases from J, with 11 bases between. Per germline, CDR1 LGHDT and CDR2 YNNKEL (reference sequence). CDR3 in amino acids: CATVDSNTEAFF. In DNA, the CDR3 is TGTGCCACAGTCGACAGCAACACTGAAGCTTTCTTT.

This clonotype was found many times. The chain links TRBV3-1 to TRBJ2-7; D tentatively fits TRBD1 or TRBD2 (6 bases each). The CDR3 has 16 amino acids. With 2 bases removed from V and 6 bases from J, the gap between germline ends came to 20 bases. Germline assignment: CDR1 LGHDT and CDR2 YNNKEL (reference sequence). The CDR3 coding sequence is TGTGCCAGCAGCCAAAAGGGCGGAGGGGGGTCAGCCGAGCAGTACTTC. Protein: CASSQKGGGGSAEQYF.

This clonotype was observed many times. The chain couples TRBV7-2 to TRBJ1-6; a weak D match, TRBD1 (6 bases). This CDR3 has 16 residues. Trimming took 0 bases from V and 8 from J, leaving 14 bases between them. Germline-derived CDR1 and CDR2 are SGHTA and FQGNSA. The CDR3 is CASSLAPGQPDSPLHF. CDR3 in DNA: TGTGCCAGCAGCTTAGCTCCCGGACAGCCGGATTCACCCCTCCACTTT.

This chain uses TRBV27 with TRBJ1-2; 7 bases agree with TRBD1. Germline lookup yields CDR1 MNHEY and CDR2 SMNVEV (reference sequence). The CDR3 contains 11 residues. With 9 bases clipped from V and 3 bases from J, the junction kept 1 base outside the gene matches. The CDR3 sequence: CASGQDYGYTF. DNA of the CDR3: TGTGCCAGTGGACAGGACTATGGCTACACCTTC.

This clonotype has more than one count but fewer than ten. The chain links TRBV20-1 to TRBJ2-5, with D unclear. The CDR3 is made up of 16 amino acids. The V end was cut by 1 base, the J end by 3 bases, with 18 bases between. CDR1 is DFQATT and CDR2 is SNEGSKA in the germline V gene (reference sequence). The CDR3 nucleotides are TGCAGTGCTAGAGTGGTGAAAAACGAAAAAGAAGAGACCCAGTACTTC. Its translation is CSARVVKNEKEETQYF.

The table lists this clonotype with many counts. The V gene is TRBV3-1, the J gene TRBJ2-5; 8 positions match TRBD2. V shed 4 bases and J 8 bases; nucleotides not matched to a gene: 6. This CDR3 has 13 residues. Germline loops: CDR1 LGHDT, CDR2 YNNKEL (reference sequence). The CDR3 nucleotides read TGTGCCAGCAGCCTCCAGACTAGCGCAACCCAGTACTTC. It is translated as CASSLQTSATQYF.

This clonotype was seen many times. The rearrangement uses TRBV19 and TRBJ1-4, with TRBD1 matching over 11 bases. The ends lost 4 bases at V and 5 bases at J; junction bases unmatched: 3. CDR1 is LNHDA and CDR2 is SQIVND in the germline V gene (reference sequence). This CDR3 has 15 amino acids. In nucleotides, the CDR3 is TGTGCCAGTAGTACCGGGACAGGGGGAAATGAAAAACTGTTTTTT. It specifies CASSTGTGGNEKLFF.

This clonotype is judged medium-sized. The V call is TRBV12-3 or TRBV12-4, the J call TRBJ1-5; D gene ambiguous. The CDR3 has 13 amino acids. The V and J ends lost 4 bases and 6 bases respectively, with 10 bases between them. The CDR3 DNA sequence: TGTGCCAGCAGTTCAAACTCGGGTCAGCCCCAGCATTTT. Protein product: CASSSNSGQPQHF.

There are a few counts of this clonotype. This chain links TRBV10-3 with TRBJ2-5; either TRBD1 or TRBD2 may fit D (5 bases each). V was shortened by 3 bases and J by 5 bases, with 16 bases between the two germline ends. This CDR3 is built from 15 residues. CDR1 and CDR2 (germline): ENHRY, SYGVKD. This CDR3 reads CAISEARDLGETQYF. In DNA, the CDR3 is TGTGCCATCAGTGAAGCTAGGGACCTGGGGGAGACCCAGTACTTC.

This clonotype was counted many times. This chain joins TRBV20-1 and TRBJ1-2; D unclear. The CDR3 contains 13 residues. Trimming left V 2 bases short and J 5 bases short, with 12 bases between. Germline-derived CDR1 and CDR2 are DFQATT and SNEGSKA (reference sequence). The CDR3: CSARLSIGYGYTF. The CDR3 nucleotides read TGCAGTGCTAGACTCAGTATTGGGTATGGCTACACCTTC.

This clonotype occurred many times. V usage is TRBV5-1 and J usage is TRBJ1-5, with unresolved D. Trimming pared 1 base from V and 0 bases from J, leaving 14 bases between. Germline CDR1 reads SGHRS; CDR2 reads YFSETQ. The length of the CDR3 is 17 residues. The CDR3 sequence: CASSLSPRVDSNQPQHF. CDR3 DNA: TGCGCCAGCAGCTTGTCCCCCAGAGTCGATAGCAATCAGCCCCAGCATTTT.